These 2 T cell receptor beta chains were sequenced from one sample in a study of T cells in Graves' hyperthyroidism and ophthalmopathy. The investigators amplified TCR beta CDR3 regions from RNA transcripts. The HTBI primer set drove a first-round RT-PCR of the TCR CDR3. TCRdb analysed the multiplex PCR reads with MiXCR anew, one entry per CDR3 protein. The repertoire holds roughly 840,000 distinct CDR3 sequences, with 38% as singletons. The sequencing input was blood. These receptors all come from a young man with Graves' hyperthyroidism.

The chain carries TRBV7-6 and TRBJ2-5; 8 nucleotides align to TRBD2. V was pared by 7 bases and J by 5 bases, with 9 bases of the junction left unmatched. Germline lookup yields CDR1 SGHVS and CDR2 FNYEAQ. The CDR3 has 14 amino acids. The CDR3 bases are TGTGCCAGCACCATAAGCGGGGGCCTCGAGACCCAGTACTTC. It is translated as CASTISGGLETQYF. The variable domain in full, with the rest retrieved from reference TRBV7-6 and TRBJ2-5, is GAGVSQSPRYKVTKRGQDVALRCDPISGHVSLYWYRQALGQGPEFLTYFNYEAQQDKSGLPNDRFSAERPEGSISTLTIQRTEQRDSAMYRCASTISGGLETQYFGPGTRLLVL.

V and J are TRBV7-9 and TRBJ2-5; D might be TRBD1 (5 bases). The CDR3 has 15 amino acids. Trimming shortened V by 5 bases and J by 8 bases, and 21 bases separated the two germline ends. Germline V CDR1 and CDR2: SEHNR, FQNEAQ (reference sequence). CDR3 protein: CASSLRQKPHDTQYF. DNA of the CDR3: TGTGCCAGCAGCCTCCGACAGAAGCCTCATGACACCCAGTACTTC.